The present entry profiles one TCR beta chain with its context. What it recognizes is unknown. Germline V lookup: CDR1 SNHLY, CDR2 FYNNEI. V was pared by 3 bases and J by 8 bases, with 16 bases between. This CDR3 is 14 amino acids long. This specimen comes from a study of blood T cells in healthy people across ages. Overall study findings and caveats: Possibly confounding the expanded clonotype changes was the fact that donor CMV status was unknown. Fewer expanded clones and more diversity marked long-lived versus aged donors. Total diversity from one million sequenced T cells was likely underestimated.

A second about 6 to 12 cycle PCR used barcoded and J-beta primers. One entry per CDR3 protein, called by TCRdb with MiXCR from the 5' RACE reads. In the table there are over 950,000 distinct CDR3 sequences, roughly two fifths of which are singletons. Researchers isolated at least 6 million PBMCs per sample. The V gene is TRBV2, the J gene TRBJ1-2, with unresolved D. The receptor was derived from a young man in good health. The sample comprised blood. The CDR3 here is CASSENTQRVGYTF. The CDR3 bases are TGTGCCAGCAGTGAGAACACTCAAAGGGTGGGCTACACCTTC.